This entry is about one T cell receptor beta chain. Its specificity is not known. In terms of origin and age, donors were healthy Caucasian individuals from Russia aged about 6 to 90. Isolated per sample were at least 6 million PBMCs. The data were obtained in a study of blood T cells in healthy people across ages. V lost 5 bases and J 11 bases, leaving 24 bases between the germline ends. The CDR3 length is 14 residues. CDR1 is SQVTM, CDR2 ANQGSEA, per germline. Findings of the study overall: Roughly linear declines in TCR beta diversity per million T cells occurred with age.

A second PCR, run for 7 to 11 cycles, used a sample-barcoded 5' primer plus a J-beta primer mix. MiXCR, run by TCRdb on the 5' RACE reads, gives a single entry per CDR3 protein. The data contain 1,500,000 or so distinct CDR3 sequences, almost 60% of them singletons. The origin of this receptor is a man aged 18-30 years in good health. The chain carries TRBV29-1 and TRBJ2-5; no firm D call. The source material was blood. The CDR3 is CSVRSRQRDDEQYF. The CDR3 nucleotides read TGCAGCGTTAGAAGCCGGCAGCGTGACGATGAGCAGTACTTC.